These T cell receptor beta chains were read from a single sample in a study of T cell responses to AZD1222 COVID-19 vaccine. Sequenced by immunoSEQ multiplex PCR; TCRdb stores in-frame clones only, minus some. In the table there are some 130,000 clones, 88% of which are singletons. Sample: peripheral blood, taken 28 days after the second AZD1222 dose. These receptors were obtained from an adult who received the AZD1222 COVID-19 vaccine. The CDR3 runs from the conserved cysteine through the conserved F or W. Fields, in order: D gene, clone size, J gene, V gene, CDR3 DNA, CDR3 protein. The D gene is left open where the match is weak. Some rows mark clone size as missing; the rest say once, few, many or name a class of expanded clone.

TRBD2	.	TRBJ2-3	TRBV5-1	TGCGCCAGCAGCTCACTAGCGGGGGGGACAGGTACGCAGTATTTT	CASSSLAGGTGTQYF
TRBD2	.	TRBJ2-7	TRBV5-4	TGTGCCAGCAGTGCGGGAGTCTCCTACGAGCAGTACTTC	CASSAGVSYEQYF
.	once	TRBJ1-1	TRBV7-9	TGTGCCAGCAGCTTCAGCGGGAACACTGAAGCTTTCTTT	CASSFSGNTEAFF
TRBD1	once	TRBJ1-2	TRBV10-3	TGTGCCATCAGTGGTTTGGGTCAGGGGGCTGATGGCTACACCTTC	CAISGLGQGADGYTF
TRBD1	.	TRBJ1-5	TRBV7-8	TGTGCCAGCGGGACAGGGAATCAGCCCCAGCATTTT	CASGTGNQPQHF
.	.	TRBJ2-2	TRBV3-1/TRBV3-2	TGTGCCAGCAGCCCCTATTTCTACACCGGGGAGCTGTTTTTT	CASSPYFYTGELFF
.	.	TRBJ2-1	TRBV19	TGTGCCAGTAGTATAAATCACAATGAGCAGTTCTTC	CASSINHNEQFF
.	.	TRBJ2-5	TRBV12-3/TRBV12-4	TGTGCCAGCAGCTTTGAGACGACAACCCAGTACTTC	CASSFETTTQYF
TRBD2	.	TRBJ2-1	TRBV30	TGTGCCTGGAAAAGGACTAGCTGGTTTGATGAGCAGTTCTTC	CAWKRTSWFDEQFF
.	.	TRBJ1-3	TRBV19	TGTGCCAGTAGTATCCAGGGAAGCTCTGGAAACACCATATATTTT	CASSIQGSSGNTIYF
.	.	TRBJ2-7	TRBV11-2	TGTGCCAGCAGCCCCCTCCGACGGGGGACCTCTTACGAGCAGTACTTC	CASSPLRRGTSYEQYF
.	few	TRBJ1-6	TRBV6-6	TGTGCCAGCAGCACAGGGATAGAATCACCCCTCCACTTT	CASSTGIESPLHF
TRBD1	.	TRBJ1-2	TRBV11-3	TGTGCCAGCAGCCCCGGACAGGGTTATGGCTACACCTTC	CASSPGQGYGYTF
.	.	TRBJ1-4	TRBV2	TGTGCCAGCAGTGAACCCGATGAAAAACTGTTTTTT	CASSEPDEKLFF
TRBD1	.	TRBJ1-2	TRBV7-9	TGTGCCAGCAGCTCTGTGACAGGGACCTATGGCTACACCTTC	CASSSVTGTYGYTF
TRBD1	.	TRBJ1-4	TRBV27	TGTGCCAGCAGTCCAGACAGGGACCTCGCAACTAATGAAAAACTGTTTTTT	CASSPDRDLATNEKLFF
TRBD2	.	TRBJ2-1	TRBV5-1	TGCGCCAGCAGCTTGTTAGGGCTAGCGGGAGGTCCGCGGGACAATGAGCAGTTCTTC	CASSLLGLAGGPRDNEQFF
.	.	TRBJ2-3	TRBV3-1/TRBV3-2	TGTGCCAGCAGCCGGGGACTTCCCACAGATACGCAGTATTTT	CASSRGLPTDTQYF
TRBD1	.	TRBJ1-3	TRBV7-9	TGTGCCAGCAGCGGAACGACAGGGCCTATCTCTGGAAACACCATATATTTT	CASSGTTGPISGNTIYF
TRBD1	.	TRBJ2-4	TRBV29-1	TGCAGCGTTGGTAGGGGGACAGGGGAAAACATTCAGTACTTC	CSVGRGTGENIQYF
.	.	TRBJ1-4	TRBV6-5	TGTGCCAGCAGGTCAGGGACACAGAATGAAAAACTGTTTTTT	CASRSGTQNEKLFF
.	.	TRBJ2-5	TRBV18	TGTGCCAGCTCACCGTCTAGCGGCCAGGGGGAGACCCAGTACTTC	CASSPSSGQGETQYF